Below are 8 T cell receptor beta chains sequenced from a single sample in a study of blood T cell repertoires in COVID-19. TCRdb keeps only in-frame clones here, not all; method: immunoSEQ multiplex PCR. The sample contains about 110,000 clones, 70% to 85% of which appear only once. Sequencing was carried out using peripheral blood. The receptors shown here come from a woman aged 40-49 years with acute or convalescent COVID-19.

This chain connects TRBV28 to TRBJ1-2; D not certain. CDR1 and CDR2 (germline): MDHEN, SYDVKM. Trimming stripped 2 bases from V and 4 bases from J, with 11 bases between. The CDR3 contains 14 residues. The CDR3 protein is CASSLNEELYGYTF. CDR3 DNA sequence: TGTGCCAGCAGTTTAAATGAGGAGCTCTATGGCTACACCTTC.

V is TRBV6-5 and J is TRBJ2-3; TRBD1 agrees at 10 bases. In germline, CDR1 is MNHEY, CDR2 SVGAGI. The CDR3 sequence is 16 residues long. Trimming took 2 bases from V and 2 from J; bases not matched to a gene: 4. The CDR3 spells CASSYEGTGATDTQYF. The CDR3 coding sequence is TGTGCCAGCAGTTACGAGGGGACAGGGGCCACAGATACGCAGTATTTT.

CDR3 nucleotides: TGCAGCGTTAAGGACAGACCCCTAACCGCCGGGGAGCTGTTTTTT. Residues: CSVKDRPLTAGELFF. The V gene is TRBV29-1, the J gene TRBJ2-2, with a weak D call TRBD1 (6 bases). The CDR3 contains 15 residues. V was clipped by 5 bases and J by 6 bases, with 19 bases between them. Germline CDR1 is SQVTM and CDR2 is ANQGSEA.

This chain connects TRBV4-3 to TRBJ1-3; D might be TRBD1 (5 bases). Germline loops: CDR1 LGHNA, CDR2 YSLEER. V was cut by 0 bases and J by 1 base, with 10 bases left in between. This CDR3 contains 16 residues. DNA for the CDR3: TGCGCCAGCAGCCAAGACGGGGGAGGATCTGGAAACACCATATATTTT. Its translation is CASSQDGGGSGNTIYF.

This clone qualifies as medium-sized. Other DNA sequences in this specimen translate into the identical CDR3. The chain recombines TRBV5-1 with TRBJ2-2; TRBD2 matches at 7 bases. Per the germline V gene, CDR1 is SGHRS and CDR2 is YFSETQ. The CDR3 contains 15 residues. The junction had 2 bases not matched to a gene; V was cut back by 2 bases and J by 1 base. The CDR3 loop reads CASSFSGGNTGELFF. In DNA, the CDR3 is TGCGCCAGCAGCTTCTCGGGGGGGAACACCGGGGAGCTGTTTTTT.

V usage is TRBV30 and J usage is TRBJ1-5; TRBD1 matches 8 bases. Germline values: CDR1 GTSNPN, CDR2 SVGIG (reference sequence). The ends lost 8 bases at V and 1 base at J; junction bases unmatched: 10. The CDR3 runs to 15 residues. CDR3 nucleotide sequence: TGTGCCGGCCAGTTTGGACAGGGAAGCAATCAGCCCCAGCATTTT. Translated: CAGQFGQGSNQPQHF.

The rearrangement joins TRBV12-3 or TRBV12-4 to TRBJ1-1, with TRBD1 as a possible D gene (6 bases). The CDR3 spans 13 residues. V dropped 7 bases and J dropped 2 bases, with 11 bases sitting between them. CDR3 loop: CASKRQANTEAFF. The CDR3 coding sequence is TGTGCCAGCAAAAGACAGGCAAACACTGAAGCTTTCTTT.

The V call is TRBV19, the J call TRBJ2-1; 7 nucleotides match TRBD2. Germline-derived CDR1 and CDR2 are LNHDA and SQIVND (reference sequence). This CDR3 region has 14 residues. V dropped 5 bases and J dropped 5; count of bases not matched to a gene: 6. CDR3 sequence: CASSGGAGNNEQFF. The CDR3 nucleotides are TGTGCCAGTAGTGGGGGAGCGGGGAACAATGAGCAGTTCTTC.